The 21 T cell receptor beta chains below all came from one sample that was sequenced in a study of blood T cell repertoires in COVID-19. The method was immunoSEQ multiplex PCR; TCRdb's version includes in-frame clones alone and lacks a portion of them. Of 15,000 to 20,000 clones in the sample, 88% are singletons; the top ten hold roughly 2.5%. Sequencing was carried out using peripheral blood. The receptor set was obtained from a human donor in a cohort sampled during active COVID-19.

This chain connects TRBV12-3 or TRBV12-4 to TRBJ1-1; D may be TRBD1 (6 bases). V lost 6 bases and J lost 5, with 13 bases in between. The CDR3 has 13 amino acids. This CDR3 reads CASRRTVRTEAFF. CDR3 nucleotide sequence: TGTGCCAGCAGACGGACAGTGAGGACTGAAGCTTTCTTT.

This clone was counted a few times. The CDR3 is CASRRGTPDIPEQYF. CDR3 DNA sequence: TGTGCCAGCAGACGGGGGACTCCGGATATCCCCGAGCAGTACTTC. J is TRBJ2-7 and V is TRBV27; D is possibly TRBD2 (6 bases). The germline CDR1 and CDR2 sequences are MNHEY and SMNVEV (reference sequence). V gave up 6 bases and J gave up 6 bases, with 21 bases separating them. The CDR3 is made up of 15 amino acids.

The V gene is TRBV5-4, the J gene TRBJ1-2; weak D call: TRBD1 (6 bases). This CDR3 region has 13 residues. Trimming removed 4 bases from V and 9 bases from J, with 16 bases in between. Germline CDR1 and CDR2: SGHNT and YYREEE (reference sequence). The CDR3 DNA sequence: TGTGCCAGCAGCCCGCGACAGGATACTCGCTACACCTTC. The encoded protein is CASSPRQDTRYTF.

The J gene is TRBJ1-2, the V gene TRBV27; a possible D gene is TRBD1 (6 bases). The CDR3 runs to 15 residues. Trimming removed 6 bases from V and 4 bases from J, with 18 bases in between. The germline V gene has CDR1 MNHEY and CDR2 SMNVEV (reference sequence). The CDR3 spells CASSYRTGTIYGYTF. For the CDR3, the DNA is TGTGCCAGCAGCTACCGCACAGGGACTATCTATGGCTACACCTTC.

V and J are TRBV15 and TRBJ1-5; TRBD1 matches 7 bases. The junction had 2 bases not matched to a gene; V was cut back by 1 base and J by 2 bases. This CDR3 has 15 amino acids. From germline, CDR1 is LNHNV and CDR2 YYDKDF (reference sequence). The CDR3 sequence: CATSRGGGGNQPQHF. CDR3 DNA sequence: TGTGCCACCAGCAGAGGAGGGGGCGGCAATCAGCCCCAGCATTTT.

The chain has TRBV7-3 and TRBJ1-1; D is perhaps TRBD1 (6 bases). The CDR3 consists of 17 residues. V dropped 4 bases and J dropped 1 base, with 19 bases sitting between them. The germline V gene encodes CDR1 SGHTA and CDR2 FQGTGA. In nucleotides, the CDR3 is TGTGCCAGCAGCTCTACACTTCGGGGGGCCGGGAACACTGAAGCTTTCTTT. Amino acid sequence: CASSSTLRGAGNTEAFF.

The chain employs TRBV4-3 and TRBJ2-7; 11 bases match TRBD2. Germline lookup yields CDR1 LGHNA and CDR2 YSLEER. Trimming at V came to 1 base and at J to 6 bases, leaving 8 bases not matched to a gene. The CDR3 spans 16 residues. This CDR3 reads CASSQGVAGGIGEQYF. The CDR3 region has the DNA TGCGCCAGCAGCCAAGGGGTAGCGGGAGGGATAGGCGAGCAGTACTTC.

The rearrangement uses TRBV5-8 and TRBJ2-7; 12 bases agree with TRBD2. V gave up 9 bases and J gave up 4 bases; unmatched junction bases: 8. Germline CDR1 is SGHTS and CDR2 is YDEGEE. This CDR3 has 14 amino acids. The CDR3, as DNA: TGTGCCACCAGAAAACTAGCGGGAGGTTACGAGCAGTACTTC. This sequence encodes CATRKLAGGYEQYF.

The gene calls are TRBV7-9 and TRBJ1-1, with D perhaps TRBD1 (5 bases). This CDR3 is 17 amino acids long. The germline V and J ends were trimmed by 2 bases and 6 bases, with 22 bases remaining between them. Germline CDR1 SEHNR, CDR2 FQNEAQ (reference sequence). The CDR3: CASSLPGGGRGRAEAFF. CDR3 nucleotides: TGTGCCAGCAGCTTACCGGGGGGAGGGAGGGGCCGAGCTGAAGCTTTCTTT.

The chain is built from TRBV5-1 and TRBJ1-3, with TRBD1 matching over 8 bases. V lost 4 bases, J lost 2 bases, and 5 bases stayed unmatched. CDR3 length: 15 residues. The germline CDR1 and CDR2 sequences are SGHRS and YFSETQ. In DNA form, the CDR3 reads TGCGCCAGCAGCACGTGGACAGGGACTGGAAACACCATATATTTT. It encodes CASSTWTGTGNTIYF.

This clone appeared once. The chain links TRBV4-1 to TRBJ2-1, with a weak D call TRBD2 (5 bases). The germline V gene has CDR1 MGHRA and CDR2 YSYEKL. Trimming pared 4 bases from V and 5 bases from J, leaving 21 bases between. There are 17 residues in the CDR3. CDR3 DNA: TGCGCCAGCAGCCCCCCCCTGAGGGTCCCCTTCAACAATGAGCAGTTCTTC. Amino acid sequence: CASSPPLRVPFNNEQFF.

This rearrangement joins TRBV10-3 to TRBJ2-7, with 14 bases matching TRBD2. Germline V gene sequence: CDR1 ENHRY, CDR2 SYGVKD. CDR3 length equals 17 residues. Trimming took 6 bases from V and 3 from J; bases not matched to a gene: 10. The CDR3 DNA reads as TGTGCCATCAGCCCCGGGACTAGCGGGAGTGGAGTCTACGAGCAGTACTTC. This translates into CAISPGTSGSGVYEQYF.

The genes are TRBV7-6 and TRBJ1-5; tentatively, D is TRBD1 (5 bases). Looked up from germline, CDR1 is SGHVS and CDR2 is FNYEAQ. Trimming left V 4 bases short and J 3 bases short, with 13 bases between. This CDR3 is built from 15 residues. The DNA for the CDR3 is TGTGCCAGCAGCTCCGCTCCGGGGGACAATCAGCCCCAGCATTTT. Protein: CASSSAPGDNQPQHF.

V is TRBV9 and J is TRBJ1-2; 8 nucleotides align to TRBD1. CDR1 is SGDLS, CDR2 YYNGEE, per germline. V shed 6 bases and J 0 bases; nucleotides not matched to a gene: 7. The CDR3 spans 15 residues. The CDR3 nucleotides are TGTGCCAGCACCGAGCAGGGGGCAACTAACTATGGCTACACCTTC. This codes for CASTEQGATNYGYTF. Variable domain in full (rest from reference TRBV9 and TRBJ1-2): DSGVTQTPKHLITATGQRVTLRCSPRSGDLSVYWYQQSLDQGLQFLIQYYNGEERAKGNILERFSAQQFPDLHSELNLSSLELGDSALYFCASTEQGATNYGYTFGSGTRLTVV.

This clone was seen a single time. The rearrangement uses TRBV5-1 and TRBJ2-3, with a tentative D call TRBD1 (5 bases). The germline V and J ends were trimmed by 5 bases and 0 bases, with 19 bases remaining between them. Per the germline V gene, CDR1 is SGHRS and CDR2 is YFSETQ. This CDR3 spans 17 amino acids. CDR3 sequence reads: CASRPRYGHTSTDTQYF. DNA for the CDR3: TGCGCCAGCAGGCCTCGGTATGGACATACTAGCACAGATACGCAGTATTTT.

The chain carries TRBV27 and TRBJ2-5; 8 bases agree with TRBD2. The ends lost 5 bases at V and 5 bases at J; junction bases unmatched: 7. In germline, CDR1 is MNHEY, CDR2 SMNVEV (reference sequence). The CDR3 runs to 14 residues. CDR3 in amino acids: CASSPTSVVETQYF. CDR3 DNA: TGTGCCAGCAGTCCGACTAGCGTGGTGGAGACCCAGTACTTC.

The CDR3 loop reads CASSQEVRVFF. CDR3 nucleotide sequence: TGTGCCAGCAGCCAAGAAGTCCGGGTGTTCTTC. The chain has TRBV3-1 (or the pseudogene TRBV3-2) and TRBJ2-1; D is unclear. CDR1 LGHDT and CDR2 YNNKEL come from the germline V gene (reference sequence). The CDR3 contains 11 residues. V was pared by 0 bases and J by 15 bases, with 9 bases between.

The rearrangement links TRBV7-3 to TRBJ2-7; 10 positions match TRBD1. The CDR3 loop spans 15 amino acids. Germline V gives CDR1 SGHTA, CDR2 FQGTGA. Trimming took 3 bases from V and 7 from J; bases not matched to a gene: 9. Written as DNA, the CDR3 is TGTGCCAGCAGCTTGGGACAGGGGCCCGCCGTGGAGCAGTACTTC. As protein: CASSLGQGPAVEQYF. Using reference TRBV7-3 and TRBJ2-7 for the parts outside the CDR3, the full variable domain is GAGVSQTPSNKVTEKGKYVELRCDPISGHTALYWYRQSLGQGPEFLIYFQGTGAADDSGLPNDRFFAVRPEGSVSTLKIQRTERGDSAVYLCASSLGQGPAVEQYFGPGTRLTVT.

This clone appeared a few times. The chain employs TRBV4-1 and TRBJ2-7, with D possibly being TRBD1 (6 bases). Germline loops: CDR1 MGHRA, CDR2 YSYEKL. This CDR3 has 13 residues. The V gene lost 4 bases and the J gene lost 5 bases, with 12 bases spanning the gap. CDR3 DNA sequence: TGCGCCAGCAGCCTCCAGGGGTCCCACGAGCAGTACTTC. Translating it yields CASSLQGSHEQYF.

This clone was detected a few times. The gene calls are TRBV6-5 and TRBJ2-5; 9 bases agree with TRBD1. Germline CDR1 MNHEY, CDR2 SVGAGI. V shed 6 bases, J shed 5 bases, and the junction held 10 bases outside the gene matches. The CDR3 totals 15 residues. As DNA, the CDR3 is TGTGCCAGCAGATACAGGGGGCTTTTTACGGAGACCCAGTACTTC. It yields the protein CASRYRGLFTETQYF.

This sequence joins TRBV5-6 and TRBJ2-3, with D perhaps TRBD1 (6 bases). The CDR3 has 15 amino acids. Looked up from germline, CDR1 is SGHDT and CDR2 is YYEEEE. The V and J ends lost 2 bases and 0 bases respectively, with 10 bases between them. Written as DNA, the CDR3 is TGTGCCAGCAGCTTTGACAGGCGAAGCACAGATACGCAGTATTTT. Encoded protein: CASSFDRRSTDTQYF.